This T cell receptor (beta chain) originates from a study of control samples from healthy donors and cancer patients. CDR1 is WNHNN and CDR2 is SYGVQD in the germline V gene (reference sequence). V gave up 3 bases and J gave up 10 bases, with 10 bases separating them. CDR3 length: 13 amino acids. Measured with immunoSEQ multiplex PCR; TCRdb has only the in-frame clones, and not every one. This sample carries around 190,000 clones, with less than 2.5% going to the ten biggest clones. The chain is built from TRBV10-1 and TRBJ1-6; unclear D gene. This clonotype originated in a woman under 40 in good health. The material sequenced was blood. The CDR3, as DNA: TGCGCCAGCAGTGAAAAGTTAGGCTCACCCCTCCACTTT. Translating it yields CASSEKLGSPLHF.